This T cell receptor (beta chain) comes out of a study of CD8 T cells in ankylosing spondylitis (TCRdb year 2017). Turning to the overall study: T cell receptor beta repertoires were profiled in healthy donors and ankylosing spondylitis patients so that disease-linked TCR variants could be found. The whole study cohort included 90 to 120 healthy donors and around 25 ankylosing spondylitis patients. Samples of peripheral blood were taken, and for ankylosing spondylitis patients, synovial fluid was collected as well.

This clonotype came up many times. The antigen it recognizes is unknown. No base quality values were provided; no much bigger clone lies one nucleotide off. Via the germline V gene, CDR1 is KGHDR and CDR2 SFDVKD. The CDR3, from cysteine to phenylalanine, totals 19 residues. The entry retains the CDR3 DNA only, 57 bases that are in frame from base 1. The germline V and J ends show losses of 3 bases and 0 bases respectively, and no gene match explains 7 bases of the junction. Instrument used: Illumina HiSeq 2500. Quantitative 5'-RACE with molecular barcodes was used to prepare TCR beta libraries. The authors' analysis ran thus. To identify disease-linked TCR variants, a new computational method was used, one built on a probabilistic model of VDJ rearrangement. TCRdb reprocessed the public reads (quality trimming at Q25 with fastp, clone calling with MiXCR) and kept in-frame beta chains. Merged by CDR3 protein, the rows form single entries marked with the most common genes and DNA. What appears here as the V and J calls and clone size reflects TCRdb's work, not the paper's. The sample has approximately 290,000 distinct CDR3 sequences on record, roughly 20% of them singletons. 3% to 4% of the sample comes from the top ten.

Overall results and qualifications from the work: Blood from ankylosing spondylitis patients appeared to be characterized by a TCR beta motif composed of several highly homologous amino acid variants. The disease-linked clones were reported as significantly enriched in matched synovial fluid samples from ankylosing spondylitis patients. A CD8+ phenotype was shown by the disease-linked clones, which were found at relatively low frequencies in peripheral blood. Some TCR beta motif variants had previously been reported in synovial fluid and blood of reactive arthritis patients, which suggested common disease-initiation mechanisms.

This sequence was found in a female donor with ankylosing spondylitis or in good health (not recorded which). The specimen sequenced was blood, either unsorted or a sorted T cell fraction (not recorded which). The sequence is built from TRBV24-1 and TRBJ2-1; 13 central bases correspond to TRBD2. The CDR3 protein sequence reads: CATSDTSGRGPGSYNEQFF. The DNA sequence reads TGTGCCACCAGTGATACTAGCGGGAGGGGCCCTGGCTCCTACAATGAGCAGTTCTTC.